A single sample is the source of the 5 T cell receptor beta chains below, sequenced in a study of regulatory T cells in long-lasting Graves disease. Stated time point: newly diagnosed GD, antithyroid drugs for less than 3 months. PBMCs provided the RNA from which the TCR library was made. CDR3-region Arm-PCR and iRepertoire HTBI primers produced the TCR beta libraries. TCRdb reprocessed the multiplex PCR reads via MiXCR and lists one record per CDR3 protein. The data contain 360,000 or so distinct CDR3 sequences, around 11% of them singletons. These data also featured in a second study, about T cells in Graves' hyperthyroidism and ophthalmopathy.

This specimen was peripheral blood mononuclear cells (PBMCs), taken at new diagnosis, from a patient treated with antithyroid drugs. These receptors all stem from a woman between 18 and 30 years old with Graves disease.

In its sample, this clonotype was seen many times. The chain employs TRBV4-1 and TRBJ2-7, with D perhaps matching TRBD1 (5 bases). CDR3 size: 15 residues. The germline V gene has CDR1 MGHRA and CDR2 YSYEKL. The germline V and J ends were trimmed by 0 bases and 6 bases, with 15 bases remaining between them. The CDR3 spells CASSQDRTIPLEQYF. CDR3 nucleotide sequence: TGCGCCAGCAGCCAAGATCGGACAATCCCCCTCGAGCAGTACTTC.

This clonotype was counted at least ten times. J is TRBJ1-5 and V is TRBV28; D not certain. The V end lost 7 bases, the J end lost 6 bases, and 22 bases lay between the germline ends. The germline CDR1 and CDR2 sequences are MDHEN and SYDVKM. The CDR3 covers 16 residues. In DNA, the CDR3 is TGTGCCAGCATGACTCCGGACCTACTTTGGAGTCAGCCCCAGCATTTT. Amino acids: CASMTPDLLWSQPQHF.

This clonotype was found many times. The chain links TRBV11-2 to TRBJ2-7; D possibly matches TRBD1 or TRBD2 (6 bases each). The CDR3 is 14 amino acids. Germline V gene sequence: CDR1 SGHAT, CDR2 FQNNGV. V lost 4 bases and J lost 3, with 13 bases in between. The chain's CDR3 is CASSYVQGGYEQYV. The CDR3 nucleotides read TGTGCCAGCAGCTATGTACAGGGAGGCTACGAGCAGTACGTC.

Comments on this clonotype: A much larger clone sits a single nucleotide away, making a read error possible. The gene calls are TRBV6-2 or TRBV6-3 and TRBJ2-2; D ambiguous. Trimming left V 4 bases short and J 1 base short, with 7 bases between. Germline V gives CDR1 MNHEY, CDR2 SVGEGT. The CDR3 consists of 14 residues. The CDR3 DNA reads as TGTGCCAGCAGTTCGACGGTGAACACCGGGGAGCTGTTTTTT. It translates to CASSSTVNTGELFF.

This clonotype appeared many times. This rearrangement joins TRBV7-2 to TRBJ2-1; 7 bases align to TRBD2. The J segment lost 2 bases and the V segment lost 6 bases, leaving 4 bases of the junction unmatched. Germline CDR1 reads SGHTA; CDR2 reads FQGNSA. The CDR3 is made up of 14 amino acids. The CDR3 DNA follows: TGTGCCAGCAGTCAGAGCGGGACCTACAATGAGCAGTTCTTC. It specifies CASSQSGTYNEQFF.